The sequence of this TCR beta chain was determined in a study of blood T cell repertoires in COVID-19. Study in general: Spain, Italy and the United States supplied samples that represented acute and convalescent COVID-19.

The J segment lost 4 bases and the V segment lost 5 bases, leaving 11 bases of the junction unmatched. Germline V CDR1 and CDR2: MDHEN, SYDVKM. The CDR3 spans 16 residues. This clone has just a few counts. Original processing methods: It was from reference gene primer amplification that nucleated cell counts were estimated. Repertoires were generated with immunoSEQ multiplex PCR, while TCRdb's copy carries only in-frame clones and drops some. D and trimming were read from the DNA, whereas the V and J calls and clone size are those reported in that table. The sample lists under 150,000 clones; less than 90% were seen once.

The origin of this receptor is a man aged 65 to 79 with acute or convalescent COVID-19. The rearrangement links TRBV28 to TRBJ2-3, with 8 bases fitting TRBD2. The sample comprised peripheral blood. This chain's CDR3 is CASSIRGGTGSDTQYF. Here the CDR3 DNA reads TGTGCCAGCAGTATCCGGGGGGGGACGGGGTCAGATACGCAGTATTTT.